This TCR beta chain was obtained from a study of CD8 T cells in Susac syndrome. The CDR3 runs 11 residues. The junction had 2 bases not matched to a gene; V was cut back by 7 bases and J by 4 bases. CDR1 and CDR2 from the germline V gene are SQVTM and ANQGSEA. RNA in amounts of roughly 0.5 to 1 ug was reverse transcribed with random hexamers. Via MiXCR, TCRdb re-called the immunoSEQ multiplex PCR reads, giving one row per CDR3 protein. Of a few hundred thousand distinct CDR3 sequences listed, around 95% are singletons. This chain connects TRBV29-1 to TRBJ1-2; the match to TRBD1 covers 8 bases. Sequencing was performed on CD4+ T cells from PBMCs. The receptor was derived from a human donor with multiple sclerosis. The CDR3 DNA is TGCAGCGCCGGGACAGGCTATGGCTACACCTTC. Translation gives CSAGTGYGYTF.